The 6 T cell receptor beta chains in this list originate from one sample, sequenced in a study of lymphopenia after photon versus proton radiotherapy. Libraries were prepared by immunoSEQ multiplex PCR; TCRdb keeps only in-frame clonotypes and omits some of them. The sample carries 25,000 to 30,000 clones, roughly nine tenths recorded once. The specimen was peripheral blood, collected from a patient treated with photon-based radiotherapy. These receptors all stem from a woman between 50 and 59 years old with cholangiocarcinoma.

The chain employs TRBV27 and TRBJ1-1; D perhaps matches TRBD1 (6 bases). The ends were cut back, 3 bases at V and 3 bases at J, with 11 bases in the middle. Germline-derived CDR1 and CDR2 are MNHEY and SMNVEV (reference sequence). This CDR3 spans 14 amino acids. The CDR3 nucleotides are TGTGCCAGCAGTTTTTGGGGGGCTGACACTGAAGCTTTCTTT. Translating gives CASSFWGADTEAFF.

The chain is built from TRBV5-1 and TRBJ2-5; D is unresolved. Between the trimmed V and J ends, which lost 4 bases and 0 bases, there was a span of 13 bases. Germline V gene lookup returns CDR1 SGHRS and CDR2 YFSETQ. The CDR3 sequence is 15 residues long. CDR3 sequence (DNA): TGCGCCAGCAGCCCCTCCCGGGCCCACCAAGAGACCCAGTACTTC. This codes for CASSPSRAHQETQYF.

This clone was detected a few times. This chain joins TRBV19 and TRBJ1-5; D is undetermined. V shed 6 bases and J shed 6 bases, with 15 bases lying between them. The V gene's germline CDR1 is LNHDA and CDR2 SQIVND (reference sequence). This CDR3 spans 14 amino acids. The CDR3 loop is CASRRVGRFQPQHF. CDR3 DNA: TGTGCCAGTAGACGGGTGGGGAGGTTTCAGCCCCAGCATTTT.

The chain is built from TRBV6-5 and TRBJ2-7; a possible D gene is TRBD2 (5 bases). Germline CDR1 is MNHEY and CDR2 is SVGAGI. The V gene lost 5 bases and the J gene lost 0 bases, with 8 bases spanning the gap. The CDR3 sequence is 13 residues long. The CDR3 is CASSRRDSYEQYF. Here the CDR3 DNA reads TGTGCCAGCAGTCGCCGGGACTCCTACGAGCAGTACTTC.

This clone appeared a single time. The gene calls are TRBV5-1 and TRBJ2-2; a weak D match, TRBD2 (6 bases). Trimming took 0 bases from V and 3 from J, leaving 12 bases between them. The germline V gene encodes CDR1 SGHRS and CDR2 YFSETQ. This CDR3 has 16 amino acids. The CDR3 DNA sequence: TGCGCCAGCAGCTTGGCGACGGGGGAGCACACCGGGGAGCTGTTTTTT. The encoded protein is CASSLATGEHTGELFF.

The CDR3 protein is CATLGQMNNGNTIYF. CDR3 DNA sequence: TGTGCCACGCTCGGACAGATGAATAATGGAAACACCATATATTTT. J is TRBJ1-3 and V is TRBV28; a possible D gene is TRBD1 (6 bases). The CDR3 has 15 amino acids. The V end was cut by 10 bases, the J end by 3 bases, with 19 bases between. Germline values: CDR1 MDHEN, CDR2 SYDVKM.